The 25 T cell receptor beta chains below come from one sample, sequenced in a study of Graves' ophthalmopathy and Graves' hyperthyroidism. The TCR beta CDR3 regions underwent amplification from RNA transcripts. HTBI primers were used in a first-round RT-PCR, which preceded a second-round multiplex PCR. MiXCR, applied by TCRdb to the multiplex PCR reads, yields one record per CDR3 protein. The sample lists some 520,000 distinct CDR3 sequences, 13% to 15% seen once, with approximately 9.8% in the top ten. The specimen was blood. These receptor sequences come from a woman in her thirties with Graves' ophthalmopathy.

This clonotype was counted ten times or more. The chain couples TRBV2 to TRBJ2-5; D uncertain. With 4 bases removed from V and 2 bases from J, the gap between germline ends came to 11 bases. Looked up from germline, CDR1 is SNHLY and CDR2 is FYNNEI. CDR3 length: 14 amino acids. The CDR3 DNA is TGTGCCAGCAGTGTCCTGGGCCAACAAGAGACCCAGTACTTC. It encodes CASSVLGQQETQYF.

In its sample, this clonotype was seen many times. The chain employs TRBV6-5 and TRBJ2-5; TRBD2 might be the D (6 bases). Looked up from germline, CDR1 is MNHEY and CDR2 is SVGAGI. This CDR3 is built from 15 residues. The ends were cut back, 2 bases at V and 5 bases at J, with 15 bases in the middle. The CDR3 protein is CASSYGREAWETQYF. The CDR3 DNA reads TGTGCCAGCAGTTACGGCAGGGAGGCTTGGGAGACCCAGTACTTC.

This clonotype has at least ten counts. CDR3 sequence: CAWTPRDTEAFF. Here the CDR3 DNA reads TGTGCCTGGACCCCCAGGGACACTGAAGCTTTCTTT. V is TRBV30 and J is TRBJ1-1; a possible D gene is TRBD1 (5 bases). V was cut by 4 bases and J by 3 bases, with 9 bases left in between. Germline CDR1 reads GTSNPN; CDR2 reads SVGIG (reference sequence). The CDR3 spans 12 residues.

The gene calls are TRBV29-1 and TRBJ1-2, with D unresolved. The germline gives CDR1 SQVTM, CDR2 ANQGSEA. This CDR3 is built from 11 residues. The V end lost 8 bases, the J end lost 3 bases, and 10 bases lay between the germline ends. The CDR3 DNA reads TGCAGCTTGTGGGCGGACTATGGCTACACCTTC. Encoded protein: CSLWADYGYTF.

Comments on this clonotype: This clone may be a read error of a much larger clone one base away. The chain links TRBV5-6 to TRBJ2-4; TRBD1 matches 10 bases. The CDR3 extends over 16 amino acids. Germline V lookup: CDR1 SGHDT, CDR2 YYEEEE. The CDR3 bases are TGTGCCAGCAGCCACGGAACGGGACAGGGGAGAAACATTAAGTACTTC. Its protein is CASSHGTGQGRNIKYF.

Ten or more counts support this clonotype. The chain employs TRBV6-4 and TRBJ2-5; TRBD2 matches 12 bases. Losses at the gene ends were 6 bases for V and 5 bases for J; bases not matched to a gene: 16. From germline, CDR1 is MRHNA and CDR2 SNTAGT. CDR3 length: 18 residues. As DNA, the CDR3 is TGTGCCAGCAGCCGCCGTCGCCCTAGCGGGGGGGCTCAGGAGACCCAGTACTTC. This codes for CASSRRRPSGGAQETQYF.

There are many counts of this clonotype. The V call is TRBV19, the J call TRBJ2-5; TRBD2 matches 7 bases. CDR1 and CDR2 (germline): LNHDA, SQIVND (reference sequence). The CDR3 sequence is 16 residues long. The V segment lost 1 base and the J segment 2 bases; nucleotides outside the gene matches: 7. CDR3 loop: CASSIGPAGPQETQYF. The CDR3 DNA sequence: TGTGCCAGTAGTATAGGACCAGCGGGGCCGCAAGAGACCCAGTACTTC.

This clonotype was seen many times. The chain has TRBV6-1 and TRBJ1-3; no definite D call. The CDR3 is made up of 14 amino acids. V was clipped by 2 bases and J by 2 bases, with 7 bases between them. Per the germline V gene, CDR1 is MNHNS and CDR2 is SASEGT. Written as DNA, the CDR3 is TGTGCCAGCAGTGAACAGTCACCTGGAAACACCATATATTTT. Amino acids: CASSEQSPGNTIYF.

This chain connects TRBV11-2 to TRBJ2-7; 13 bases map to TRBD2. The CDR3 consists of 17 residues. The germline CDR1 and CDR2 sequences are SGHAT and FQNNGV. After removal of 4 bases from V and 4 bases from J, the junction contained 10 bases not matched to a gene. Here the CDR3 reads CASSYGLAGAMGYEQYF. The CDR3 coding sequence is TGTGCCAGCAGCTATGGACTAGCGGGAGCCATGGGATACGAGCAGTACTTC. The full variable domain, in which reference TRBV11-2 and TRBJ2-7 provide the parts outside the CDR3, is EAGVAQSPRYKIIEKRQSVAFWCNPISGHATLYWYQQILGQGPKLLIQFQNNGVVDDSQLPKDRFSAERLKGVDSTLKIQPAKLEDSAVYLCASSYGLAGAMGYEQYFGPGTRLTVT.

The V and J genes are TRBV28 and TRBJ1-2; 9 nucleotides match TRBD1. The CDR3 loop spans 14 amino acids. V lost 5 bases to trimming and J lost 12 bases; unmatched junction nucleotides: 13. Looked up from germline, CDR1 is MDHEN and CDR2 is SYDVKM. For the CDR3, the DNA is TGTGCCAGCAGTCCTGACAGGGGGAGGGAGAGTGACACCTTC. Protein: CASSPDRGRESDTF.

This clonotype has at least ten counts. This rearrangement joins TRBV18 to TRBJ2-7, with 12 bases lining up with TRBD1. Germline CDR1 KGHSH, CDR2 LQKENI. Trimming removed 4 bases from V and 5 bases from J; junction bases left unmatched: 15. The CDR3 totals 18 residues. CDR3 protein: CASSLRAHSGTGGDEQYF. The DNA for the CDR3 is TGTGCCAGCTCACTCAGAGCCCATTCCGGGACAGGGGGCGACGAGCAGTACTTC.

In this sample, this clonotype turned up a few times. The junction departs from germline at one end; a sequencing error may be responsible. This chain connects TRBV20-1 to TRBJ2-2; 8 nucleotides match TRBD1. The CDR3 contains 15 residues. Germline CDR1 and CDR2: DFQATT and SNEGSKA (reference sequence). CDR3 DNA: TGCAGTGCTAAAACCTACCAGGGGGCAGGCGGGGAGCTGTTGTTT. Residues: CSAKTYQGAGGELLF.

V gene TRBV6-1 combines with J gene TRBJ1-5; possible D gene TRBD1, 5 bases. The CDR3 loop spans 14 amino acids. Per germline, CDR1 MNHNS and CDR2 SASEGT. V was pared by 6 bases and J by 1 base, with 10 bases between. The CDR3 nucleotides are TGTGCCAGCAGGACAGAATTGAGCAATCAGCCCCAGCATTTT. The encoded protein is CASRTELSNQPQHF.

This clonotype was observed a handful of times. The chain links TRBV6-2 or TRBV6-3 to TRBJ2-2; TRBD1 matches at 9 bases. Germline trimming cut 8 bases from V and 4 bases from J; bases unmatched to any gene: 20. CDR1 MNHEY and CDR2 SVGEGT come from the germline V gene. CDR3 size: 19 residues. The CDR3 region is CASSKSPPGQGSGTGELFF. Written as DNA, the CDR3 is TGTGCCAGCTCAAAAAGTCCGCCGGGACAGGGATCGGGCACCGGGGAGCTGTTTTTT.

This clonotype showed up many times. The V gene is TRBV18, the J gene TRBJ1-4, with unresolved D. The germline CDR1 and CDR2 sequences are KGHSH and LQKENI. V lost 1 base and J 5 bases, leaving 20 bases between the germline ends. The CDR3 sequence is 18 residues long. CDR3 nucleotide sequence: TGTGCCAGCTCACCACGTCGGCAGAACCTAATACAGAATGAAAAACTGTTTTTT. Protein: CASSPRRQNLIQNEKLFF.

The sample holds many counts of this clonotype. In DNA, the CDR3 is TGTGCCACCAGCAGAGTTGGGGGCTTGGGCACTGAAGCTTTCTTT. Its protein is CATSRVGGLGTEAFF. V is TRBV15 and J is TRBJ1-1; D perhaps matches TRBD1 (6 bases). The length of the CDR3 is 15 residues. Trimming pared 1 base from V and 4 bases from J, leaving 13 bases between. Looked up from germline, CDR1 is LNHNV and CDR2 is YYDKDF (reference sequence).

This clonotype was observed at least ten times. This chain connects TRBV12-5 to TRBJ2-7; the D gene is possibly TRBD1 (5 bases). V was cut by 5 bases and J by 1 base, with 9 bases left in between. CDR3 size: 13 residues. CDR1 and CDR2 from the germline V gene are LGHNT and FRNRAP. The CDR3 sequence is CASGPDTSYEQYF. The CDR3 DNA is TGTGCTAGTGGTCCGGACACTTCCTACGAGCAGTACTTC.

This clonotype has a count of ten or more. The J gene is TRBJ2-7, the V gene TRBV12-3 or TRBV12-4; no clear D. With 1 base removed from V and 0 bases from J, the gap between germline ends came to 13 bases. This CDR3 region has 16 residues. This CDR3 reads CASSLGVGPSSYEQYF. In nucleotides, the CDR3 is TGTGCCAGCAGTTTAGGGGTGGGTCCAAGCTCCTACGAGCAGTACTTC.

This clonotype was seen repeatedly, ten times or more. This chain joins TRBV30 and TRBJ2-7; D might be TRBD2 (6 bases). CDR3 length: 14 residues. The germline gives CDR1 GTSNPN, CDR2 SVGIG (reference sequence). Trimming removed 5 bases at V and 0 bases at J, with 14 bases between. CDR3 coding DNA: TGTGCCTGGGCCCGGGGACTGAGCTCCTACGAGCAGTACTTC. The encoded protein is CAWARGLSSYEQYF.

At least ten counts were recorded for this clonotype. The CDR3: CASSTHRASQPQHF. For the CDR3, the DNA is TGTGCCAGCAGCACTCACCGGGCCAGCCAGCCCCAGCATTTT. The chain is built from TRBV6-1 and TRBJ1-5; D ambiguous. This CDR3 contains 14 residues. Deletions cut 6 bases from V and 7 bases from J, with 16 bases between. From germline, CDR1 is MNHNS and CDR2 SASEGT.

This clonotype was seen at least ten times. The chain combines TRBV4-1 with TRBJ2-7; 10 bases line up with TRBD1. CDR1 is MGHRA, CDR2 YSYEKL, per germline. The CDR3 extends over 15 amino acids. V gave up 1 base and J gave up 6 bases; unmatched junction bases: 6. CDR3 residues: CASSQGTGGNREQYF. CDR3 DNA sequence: TGCGCCAGCAGCCAAGGGACAGGGGGTAATCGCGAGCAGTACTTC.

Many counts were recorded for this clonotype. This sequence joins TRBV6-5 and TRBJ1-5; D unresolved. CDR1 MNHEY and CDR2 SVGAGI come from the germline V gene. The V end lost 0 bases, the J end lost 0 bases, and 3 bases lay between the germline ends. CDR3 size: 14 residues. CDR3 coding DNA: TGTGCCAGCAGTTACTCGTATAGCAATCAGCCCCAGCATTTT. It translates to CASSYSYSNQPQHF.

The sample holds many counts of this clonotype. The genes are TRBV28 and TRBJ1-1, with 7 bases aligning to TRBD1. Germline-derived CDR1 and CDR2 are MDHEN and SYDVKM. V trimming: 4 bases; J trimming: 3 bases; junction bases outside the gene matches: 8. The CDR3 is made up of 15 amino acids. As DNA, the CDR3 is TGTGCCAGCAGTTACCTCACAGGGGATTACACTGAAGCTTTCTTT. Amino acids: CASSYLTGDYTEAFF.

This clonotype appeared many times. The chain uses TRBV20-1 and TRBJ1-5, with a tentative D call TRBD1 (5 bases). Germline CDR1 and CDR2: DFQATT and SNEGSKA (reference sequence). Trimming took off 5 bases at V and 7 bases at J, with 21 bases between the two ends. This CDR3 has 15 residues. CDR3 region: CSASSRQGKGQPQHF. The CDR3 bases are TGCAGTGCTTCAAGTAGGCAGGGCAAAGGGCAGCCCCAGCATTTT.

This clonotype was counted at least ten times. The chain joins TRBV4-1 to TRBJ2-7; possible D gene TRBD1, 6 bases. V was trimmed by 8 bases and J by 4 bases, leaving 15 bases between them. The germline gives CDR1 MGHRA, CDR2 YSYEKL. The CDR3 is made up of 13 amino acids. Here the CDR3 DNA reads TGCGCCAGCGGACGGACAGAGGCTTACGAGCAGTACTTC. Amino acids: CASGRTEAYEQYF.